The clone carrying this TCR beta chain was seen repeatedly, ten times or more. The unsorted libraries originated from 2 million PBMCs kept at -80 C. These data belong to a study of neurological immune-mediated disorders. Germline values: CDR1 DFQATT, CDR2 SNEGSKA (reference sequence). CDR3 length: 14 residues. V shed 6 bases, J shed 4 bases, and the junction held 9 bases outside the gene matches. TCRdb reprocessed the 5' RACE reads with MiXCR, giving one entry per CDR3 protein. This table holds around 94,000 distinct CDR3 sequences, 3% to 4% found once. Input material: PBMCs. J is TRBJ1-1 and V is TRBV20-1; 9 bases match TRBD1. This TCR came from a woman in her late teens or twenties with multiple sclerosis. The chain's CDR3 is CSAQFGTGRTEAFF. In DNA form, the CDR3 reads TGCAGTGCCCAGTTTGGGACAGGGCGCACTGAAGCTTTCTTT.